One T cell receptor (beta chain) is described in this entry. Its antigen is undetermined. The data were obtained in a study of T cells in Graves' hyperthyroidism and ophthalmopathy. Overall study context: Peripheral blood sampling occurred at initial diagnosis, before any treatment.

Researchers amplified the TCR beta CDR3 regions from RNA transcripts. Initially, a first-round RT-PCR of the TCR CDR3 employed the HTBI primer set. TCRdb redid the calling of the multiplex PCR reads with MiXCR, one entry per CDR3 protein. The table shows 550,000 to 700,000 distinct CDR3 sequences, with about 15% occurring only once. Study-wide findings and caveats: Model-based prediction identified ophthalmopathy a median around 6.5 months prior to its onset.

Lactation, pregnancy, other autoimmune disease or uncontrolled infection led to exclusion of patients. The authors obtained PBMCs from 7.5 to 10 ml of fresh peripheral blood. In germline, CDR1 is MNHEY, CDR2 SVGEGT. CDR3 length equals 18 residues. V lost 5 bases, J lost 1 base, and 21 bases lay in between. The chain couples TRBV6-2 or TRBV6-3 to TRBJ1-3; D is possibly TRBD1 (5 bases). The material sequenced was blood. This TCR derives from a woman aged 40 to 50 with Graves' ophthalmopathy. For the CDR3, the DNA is TGTGCCAGCAGTCGCCTTGCCTCAGGGACCGCGTCTGGAAACACCATATATTTT. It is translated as CASSRLASGTASGNTIYF.